This T cell receptor beta chain was identified in a study of blood T cell repertoires in COVID-19. This table comes from immunoSEQ multiplex PCR, and its TCRdb copy is limited to in-frame clones, with some not included. This table holds 290,000 or so clones, 82% found once. Self-reported history from a screening survey and questionnaire set each donor's cohort. Trimming at V came to 5 bases and at J to 4 bases, leaving 11 bases not matched to a gene. Germline CDR1 and CDR2: SGHDT and YYEEEE. The CDR3 has 15 amino acids. The chain couples TRBV5-6 to TRBJ2-5, with 7 nucleotides matching TRBD2. This TCR was recovered from a man aged 35 to 55 who had been exposed to COVID-19. Sequenced material: PBMCs or T cells enriched from blood (not recorded which). The CDR3 nucleotides are TGTGCCAGCAGGCCCCTCGGGGGGACGGGAGAGACCCAGTACTTC. This encodes CASRPLGGTGETQYF.